This T cell receptor beta chain was documented in a study of graft-versus-host responses after intestinal transplantation. The V end was cut by 4 bases, the J end by 6 bases, with 15 bases between. CDR1 is MNHEY, CDR2 SMNVEV, per germline (reference sequence). The CDR3 has 15 amino acids. Details on this clone: What it binds is not known.

Assay: immunoSEQ multiplex PCR; the TCRdb copy retains only in-frame clones and omits some. The data hold more than 95,000 clones, with roughly nine tenths observed a single time. Material: unstimulated CD4+ T cells sorted from spleen or lymph node cells, obtained before intestinal transplant. The TCR sequence derives from a human donor who received an intestinal transplant. The chain recombines TRBV27 with TRBJ1-4; D is unclear. The CDR3 bases are TGTGCCAGCAGTTCTATGCCCGGGGTGGATGAAAAACTGTTTTTT. Translation: CASSSMPGVDEKLFF.